This record concerns one T cell receptor (beta chain) sequence. What it recognizes is unknown. The data originate from a study of post-analysis software for immune sequencing data. At the level of the study: Relapsing-remitting, secondary progressive and progressive-relapsing forms made up the multiple sclerosis disease courses.

Whole-study results and caveats: When patients were compared with controls, a handful of TRBV segments were more frequent, TRBV5-6, TRBV5-1 and TRBV20-1 among them. Under the F measure, samples that were prepared in one batch clustered strongly together. Normalized Chao1 diversity was significantly reduced in patients versus controls.

Trimming cost V 1 base and J 1 base, with 8 bases left between them. The CDR3 contains 14 residues. The V gene's germline CDR1 is SGHTA and CDR2 FQGTGA. Tagging with unique molecular identifiers was a feature of the TCR beta cDNA libraries. TCRdb re-derived calls from the PCR reads in MiXCR, one entry per CDR3 protein. The sample carries some 890,000 distinct CDR3 sequences, 53% recorded once. V and J are TRBV7-3 and TRBJ2-7; D is uncertain. This TCR was sampled from a girl aged 5-17 years with multiple sclerosis. The source material was blood. CDR3 sequence reads: CASSLNHLSYEQYF. In nucleotides, the CDR3 is TGTGCCAGCAGCTTAAATCACCTTTCCTACGAGCAGTACTTC. Filled out from reference TRBV7-3 and TRBJ2-7, the complete variable domain reads GAGVSQTPSNKVTEKGKYVELRCDPISGHTALYWYRQSLGQGPEFLIYFQGTGAADDSGLPNDRFFAVRPEGSVSTLKIQRTERGDSAVYLCASSLNHLSYEQYFGPGTRLTVT.